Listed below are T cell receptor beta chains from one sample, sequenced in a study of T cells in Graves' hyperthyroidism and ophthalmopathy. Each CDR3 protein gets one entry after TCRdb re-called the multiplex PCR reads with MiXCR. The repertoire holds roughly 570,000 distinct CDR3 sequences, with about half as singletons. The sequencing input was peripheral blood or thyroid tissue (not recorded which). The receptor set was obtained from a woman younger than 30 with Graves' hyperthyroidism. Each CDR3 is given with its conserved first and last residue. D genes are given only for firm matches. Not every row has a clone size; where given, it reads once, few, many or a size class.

CASSSLGVAANYGYTF	TGTGCCAGCAGTTCCTTGGGCGTAGCGGCTAACTATGGCTACACCTTC	TRBV11-2	TRBJ1-2	once	.
CSARTSGRSEQFF	TGCAGTGCCCGGACTAGCGGGAGAAGTGAGCAGTTCTTC	TRBV20-1	TRBJ2-1	.	TRBD2
CASSLVGSSGELFF	TGTGCCAGCAGCCTAGTCGGGAGCTCCGGGGAGCTGTTTTTT	TRBV14	TRBJ2-2	many	.
CASSPANQPQHF	TGTGCCAGCAGCCCAGCCAATCAGCCCCAGCATTTT	TRBV12-3/TRBV12-4	TRBJ1-5	many	.
CASTPRTGNTEAFF	TGTGCCAGTACCCCCCGGACAGGGAACACTGAAGCTTTCTTT	TRBV19	TRBJ1-1	many	TRBD1
CASSPSTGGNSPLHF	TGTGCCAGCTCACCATCCACAGGGGGTAATTCACCCCTCCACTTT	TRBV18	TRBJ1-6	many	TRBD1
CASRSRTSGSYGSDEQYF	TGTGCCAGTAGATCTAGGACTAGCGGGAGTTATGGGTCGGACGAGCAGTACTTC	TRBV19	TRBJ2-7	many	TRBD2
CAIGEEQYF	TGTGCCATCGGAGAGGAACAGTACTTC	TRBV10-3	TRBJ2-7	.	.
CASSSNEEKLFF	TGTGCCAGCAGCTCCAATGAGGAAAAACTGTTTTTT	TRBV7-9	TRBJ1-4	many	.
CATSTGRFEQYF	TGTGCCACCAGCACTGGACGGTTCGAGCAGTACTTC	TRBV15	TRBJ2-7	once	.
CSALSEDREGEQYF	TGCAGTGCCCTATCAGAGGACAGGGAGGGGGAGCAGTACTTC	TRBV20-1	TRBJ2-7	many	.
CASSRSTDTQYF	TGTGCCAGCAGCCGTAGCACAGATACGCAGTATTTT	TRBV2	TRBJ2-3	few	.
CSVVAGEKLFF	TGCAGCGTTGTGGCAGGGGAAAAACTGTTTTTT	TRBV29-1	TRBJ1-4	.	.
CAISVAADTQYF	TGTGCCATCAGTGTGGCGGCAGATACGCAGTATTTT	TRBV10-3	TRBJ2-3	many	.
CSASEGAEFEQYF	TGCAGTGCTAGCGAGGGGGCAGAGTTCGAGCAGTACTTC	TRBV20-1	TRBJ2-7	many	TRBD1
CASKQGRNTEAFF	TGTGCCAGCAAACAGGGACGGAACACTGAAGCTTTCTTT	TRBV2	TRBJ1-1	many	.
CASNQGHQRGELFF	TGTGCCAGCAACCAGGGACACCAACGGGGGGAGCTGTTTTTT	TRBV7-2	TRBJ2-2	many	.
CASSRQANTEAFF	TGTGCCAGCAGCCGACAGGCGAACACTGAAGCTTTCTTT	TRBV3-1	TRBJ1-1	many	.
CASSSRAGNHNEQFF	TGTGCCAGCAGCTCAAGAGCCGGGAACCACAATGAGCAGTTCTTC	TRBV7-8	TRBJ2-1	.	.
CASSEEGGPEAFF	TGTGCCAGCAGTGAAGAGGGCGGCCCTGAAGCTTTCTTT	TRBV6-1	TRBJ1-1	.	.
CASRTSGSGNTIYF	TGTGCCAGCAGAACCTCTGGCTCTGGAAACACCATATATTTT	TRBV6-5	TRBJ1-3	once	.
CASSPSLALMNTEAFF	TGTGCCAGCTCACCGTCGCTTGCACTCATGAACACTGAAGCTTTCTTT	TRBV10-2	TRBJ1-1	.	.
CASTVTPGQAKSNQPQHF	TGTGCCAGTACCGTAACACCGGGACAGGCTAAGAGCAATCAGCCCCAGCATTTT	TRBV19	TRBJ1-5	many	TRBD1
CSATRGSMNTEAFF	TGCAGTGCGACCAGGGGGTCCATGAACACTGAAGCTTTCTTT	TRBV20-1	TRBJ1-1	many	TRBD1
CASSQPVSTGELFF	TGTGCCAGCAGCCAACCTGTCAGCACCGGGGAGCTGTTTTTT	TRBV4-2	TRBJ2-2	many	.
CATAGVITDTQYF	TGTGCCACAGCGGGAGTGATCACAGATACGCAGTATTTT	TRBV7-9	TRBJ2-3	few	TRBD2